This is a list of T cell receptor beta chains from one sample in a study of T cell changes during pregnancy in multiple sclerosis. Profiled with immunoSEQ multiplex PCR; TCRdb holds only in-frame clones, not every one. The sample lists over 90,000 clones; approximately 90% were seen once. The material sequenced was peripheral blood, taken after pregnancy. The receptor source for this set is a female donor with multiple sclerosis, enrolled in a pregnancy study. Both conserved end residues are part of each CDR3. A D gene is named only where the DNA matches it firmly. Only part of the rows carry a size: once, few, many, or a class if the clone is expanded.

TRBV4-1	.	TRBJ2-6	.	CASSLLGWAGANVLTF	TGCGCCAGCAGCCTCCTAGGTTGGGCTGGGGCCAACGTCCTGACTTTC
TRBV2	.	TRBJ1-3	once	CASSEFLSLSGNTIYF	TGTGCCAGCAGTGAATTCTTAAGCCTCTCTGGAAACACCATATATTTT
TRBV18	.	TRBJ2-4	.	CASSPVGDTSLAKNIQYF	TGTGCCAGCTCACCCGTAGGGGATACGTCTCTAGCCAAAAACATTCAGTACTTC
TRBV10-1	.	TRBJ2-1	once	CASSDPQGEQFF	TGCGCCAGCAGTGACCCCCAGGGTGAGCAGTTCTTC
TRBV15	.	TRBJ1-1	.	CATSIDLMVTAEAFF	TGTGCCACCAGCATCGATCTCATGGTAACGGCTGAAGCTTTCTTT
TRBV27	.	TRBJ1-1	.	CASSASLNTEAFF	TGTGCCAGCAGTGCTAGTTTGAACACTGAAGCTTTCTTT
TRBV19	.	TRBJ2-2	.	CASTPAVNTGELFF	TGTGCCAGTACTCCGGCGGTGAACACCGGGGAGCTGTTTTTT
TRBV7-3	.	TRBJ1-2	.	CASSSSTGPVYGYTF	TGTGCCAGCAGCTCGAGTACAGGCCCCGTATATGGCTACACCTTC
TRBV5-1	TRBD2	TRBJ2-3	.	CASRGSGGGTDTQYF	TGCGCCAGCAGAGGATCGGGGGGTGGCACAGATACGCAGTATTTT
TRBV5-1	TRBD1	TRBJ2-7	.	CASSFWVADRGRNPYEQYF	TGCGCCAGCAGCTTTTGGGTCGCGGACAGGGGGCGCAACCCCTACGAGCAGTACTTC
TRBV5-4	TRBD1	TRBJ1-3	.	CASSPTGGKGNTIYF	TGTGCCAGCAGCCCGACAGGGGGCAAAGGAAACACCATATATTTT
TRBV27	.	TRBJ2-5	.	CASSLFQGGVETQYF	TGTGCCAGCAGTTTATTCCAGGGGGGAGTTGAGACCCAGTACTTC
TRBV19	TRBD1	TRBJ1-2	.	CASRPQSGGALYGYTF	TGTGCCAGTAGGCCACAATCAGGGGGCGCGTTATATGGCTACACCTTC
TRBV7-6	.	TRBJ1-3	.	CASSRTASGNTIYF	TGTGCCAGCAGCAGGACAGCCTCTGGAAACACCATATATTTT
TRBV10-3	TRBD1	TRBJ2-1	.	CAISELDRKGYNEQFF	TGTGCCATCAGTGAACTGGACAGGAAGGGGTACAATGAGCAGTTCTTC
TRBV6-1	TRBD2	TRBJ2-1	.	CATMGWVAGDNEQFF	TGTGCCACTATGGGTTGGGTAGCGGGAGACAATGAGCAGTTCTTC
TRBV4-1	.	TRBJ2-7	.	CASSPFRDTYEQYF	TGCGCCAGCAGCCCGTTCCGGGACACCTACGAGCAGTACTTC
TRBV27	TRBD1	TRBJ1-2	few	CASSLSFPTGDGYTF	TGTGCCAGCAGTTTGTCTTTCCCCACAGGGGATGGCTACACCTTC
TRBV5-1	TRBD2	TRBJ2-1	.	CASSSPSGGPSNEQFF	TGCGCCAGCAGTTCACCTAGCGGCGGGCCCTCCAATGAGCAGTTCTTC
TRBV27	TRBD1	TRBJ2-1	.	CASSPGQGIFYEQFF	TGTGCCAGCAGTCCGGGACAGGGAATATTCTATGAGCAGTTCTTC
TRBV19	TRBD2	TRBJ2-3	.	CASSPKPSGGNRDTQYF	TGTGCCAGTAGTCCAAAGCCTAGCGGGGGGAACCGGGATACGCAGTATTTT
TRBV27	.	TRBJ2-1	.	CASSYSTANEQFF	TGTGCCAGCAGTTATAGTACAGCCAATGAGCAGTTCTTC
TRBV7-6	.	TRBJ2-7	.	CASSPDSYYSYEQYF	TGTGCCAGCAGCCCAGACTCTTATTACTCCTACGAGCAGTACTTC
TRBV7-6	TRBD2	TRBJ2-1	.	CASSLGTSNEQFF	TGTGCCAGCAGCTTAGGGACTAGTAATGAGCAGTTCTTC
TRBV7-8	.	TRBJ2-6	.	CASSFSTGANVLTF	TGTGCCAGCAGCTTCAGTACTGGGGCCAACGTCCTGACTTTC
TRBV6-5	TRBD1	TRBJ1-5	.	CASRSGTGHQPQHF	TGTGCCAGCAGATCCGGGACAGGGCATCAGCCCCAGCATTTT
TRBV6-5	TRBD1	TRBJ1-2	.	CASRPPERGLGGYTF	TGTGCCAGCAGACCTCCCGAGAGGGGGCTGGGTGGCTACACCTTC
TRBV7-8	.	TRBJ1-1	.	CASSLEGQNTEAFF	TGTGCCAGCAGCTTAGAGGGACAAAACACTGAAGCTTTCTTT
TRBV14	TRBD1	TRBJ2-5	once	CASSPGTVFSETQYF	TGTGCCAGCAGCCCCGGGACAGTCTTCTCGGAGACCCAGTACTTC
TRBV6-5	TRBD1	TRBJ2-7	.	CASKRSSGQLYEQYF	TGTGCCAGCAAGCGGTCCTCGGGACAGCTCTACGAGCAGTACTTC
TRBV5-1	.	TRBJ2-7	few	CASSLEGAYEQYF	TGCGCCAGCAGCTTGGAAGGAGCCTACGAGCAGTACTTC
TRBV4-1	.	TRBJ1-5	once	CASSQGAVNDQPQHF	TGCGCCAGCAGCCAGGGGGCCGTAAATGATCAGCCCCAGCATTTT
TRBV29-1	TRBD1	TRBJ2-7	.	CSVVQGTYEQYF	TGCAGCGTTGTACAGGGGACCTACGAGCAGTACTTC
TRBV7-7	TRBD2	TRBJ2-5	.	CASSLAASGGETQYF	TGTGCCAGCAGCTTAGCGGCTAGCGGGGGAGAGACCCAGTACTTC
TRBV4-2	.	TRBJ1-4	.	CASSQEGGTNEKLFF	TGTGCCAGCAGCCAAGAAGGAGGGACTAATGAAAAACTGTTTTTT
TRBV11-2	.	TRBJ1-2	.	CASSLDHRDYGYTF	TGTGCCAGCAGCTTAGATCACAGAGACTATGGCTACACCTTC
TRBV7-6	.	TRBJ1-3	.	CASSLERGGGISGNTIYF	TGTGCCAGCAGCTTAGAAAGGGGAGGGGGAATCTCTGGAAACACCATATATTTT
TRBV6-6	TRBD1	TRBJ2-7	.	CASRQGKNDEQYF	TGTGCCAGCAGACAGGGGAAAAACGACGAGCAGTACTTC
TRBV29-1	TRBD2	TRBJ2-3	.	CSVEDPLLGEGTDTQYF	TGCAGCGTTGAAGATCCTCTTTTGGGGGAGGGAACAGATACGCAGTATTTT
TRBV5-1	TRBD1	TRBJ1-4	.	CASSTWDRGGEKLFF	TGCGCCAGCAGCACCTGGGACAGGGGAGGTGAAAAACTGTTTTTT
TRBV6-1	TRBD2	TRBJ2-5	.	CASSERASGRTQYF	TGTGCCAGCAGTGAAAGGGCTAGCGGGCGCACCCAGTACTTC
TRBV27	.	TRBJ1-1	.	CASRPLRTNLNTEAFF	TGTGCCAGCAGACCGCTCCGGACAAACCTGAACACTGAAGCTTTCTTT
TRBV28	.	TRBJ1-2	.	CASSLWAQGYGYTF	TGTGCCAGCAGTCTGTGGGCGCAGGGCTATGGCTACACCTTC
TRBV15	TRBD1	TRBJ1-1	.	CATSPGQGLYLNTEAFF	TGTGCCACCAGCCCGGGACAGGGCCTATACTTGAACACTGAAGCTTTCTTT
TRBV7-6	.	TRBJ1-4	.	CASSFDRTNPQEKLFF	TGTGCCAGCAGCTTTGACAGGACCAATCCTCAGGAAAAACTGTTTTTT
TRBV5-8	.	TRBJ1-5	.	CASSLSNQPQHF	TGTGCCAGCAGCCTGAGCAATCAGCCCCAGCATTTT
TRBV6-1	TRBD1	TRBJ1-2	few	CASSSDRVGYTF	TGTGCCAGCAGTTCTGACAGGGTTGGCTACACCTTC
TRBV7-8	.	TRBJ1-6	.	CASSRREGESPLHF	TGTGCCAGCAGCCGCCGTGAGGGAGAGTCACCCCTCCACTTT
TRBV9	.	TRBJ2-1	.	CASSVGRVVSNEQFF	TGTGCCAGCAGCGTAGGGAGGGTAGTTAGCAATGAGCAGTTCTTC
TRBV10-1	TRBD1	TRBJ1-1	.	CASGIGTEGDYTEAFF	TGCGCCAGCGGGATAGGGACAGAGGGGGACTACACTGAAGCTTTCTTT